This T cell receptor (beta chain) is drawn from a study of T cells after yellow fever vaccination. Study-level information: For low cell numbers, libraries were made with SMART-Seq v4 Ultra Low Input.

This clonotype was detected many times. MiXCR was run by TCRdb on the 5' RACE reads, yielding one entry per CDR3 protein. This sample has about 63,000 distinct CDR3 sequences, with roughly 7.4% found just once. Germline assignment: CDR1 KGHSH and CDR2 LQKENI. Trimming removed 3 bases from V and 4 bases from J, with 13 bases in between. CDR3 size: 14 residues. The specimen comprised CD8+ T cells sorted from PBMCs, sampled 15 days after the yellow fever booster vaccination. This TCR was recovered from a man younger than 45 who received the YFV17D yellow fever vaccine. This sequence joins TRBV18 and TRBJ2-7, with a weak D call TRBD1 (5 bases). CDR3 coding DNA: TGTGCCAGCTCACCGGGGCCCGAAGAGTACGAGCAGTACTTC. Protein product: CASSPGPEEYEQYF. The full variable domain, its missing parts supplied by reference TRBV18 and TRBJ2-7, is NAGVMQNPRHLVRRRGQEARLRCSPMKGHSHVYWYRQLPEEGLKFMVYLQKENIIDESGMPKERFSAEFPKEGPSILRIQQVVRGDSAAYFCASSPGPEEYEQYFGPGTRLTVT.